This entry features one T cell receptor (beta chain) sequence. TCRdb recomputed calls from the 5' RACE reads with MiXCR, one row per CDR3 protein. Of hundreds of thousands of distinct CDR3 sequences in the sample, about 13% are singletons; the top ten hold over 12%. This sample is drawn from a study of T cells after yellow fever vaccination. The specimen was PBMCs, collected on the day of the yellow fever booster vaccination. The TCR originated in a man younger than 40 who received the YFV17D yellow fever vaccine.

CDR3: CATSDPEWGYEQYF. The CDR3, as DNA: TGTGCCACCAGTGATCCCGAGTGGGGCTACGAGCAGTACTTC. The rearrangement uses TRBV24-1 and TRBJ2-7; D call uncertain. This CDR3 region has 14 residues. V was shortened by 3 bases and J by 3 bases, with 11 bases between the two germline ends. Germline CDR1 KGHDR, CDR2 SFDVKD.